The T cell receptor beta chain under discussion was sequenced for a study of early T cells in non-severe SARS-CoV-2 infection. TCRdb independently ran MiXCR on the 5' RACE reads; one entry per CDR3 protein. This table holds fewer than 35,000 distinct CDR3 sequences, around 5.7% found once. This clonotype was found many times. V gave up 3 bases and J gave up 0 bases, with 9 bases separating them. The CDR3 spans 14 residues. Germline CDR1 reads DFQATT; CDR2 reads SNEGSKA (reference sequence). This receptor was obtained from an adult who was a healthcare worker with PCR-confirmed SARS-CoV-2 infection or an uninfected control (not recorded which). The V and J genes are TRBV20-1 and TRBJ2-1; D perhaps matches TRBD2 (5 bases). Sequencing used whole blood. CDR3 nucleotide sequence: TGCAGTGCTAGGGACTTTAGCTCCTACAATGAGCAGTTCTTC. Its translation: CSARDFSSYNEQFF.